This TCR beta chain came from a study of T cell responses to AZD1222 COVID-19 vaccine. The study, taken as a whole, reports: Sampling captured repertoires only after the peak T cell response. Of spike-specific TCRs, nearly half reportedly target regions left unmutated in variants. Seropositive at baseline were only a handful of AZD1222 recipients.

The ends were cut back, 2 bases at V and 11 bases at J, with 8 bases in the middle. Germline V lookup: CDR1 SGHTS, CDR2 YDEGEE. The CDR3 covers 12 residues. The table came from immunoSEQ multiplex PCR; TCRdb's copy has only in-frame clones and leaves some out. Among roughly 120,000 clones listed, approximately 85% were seen once. A remark on this clone: Its antigen remains unidentified.

Sequenced material: peripheral blood, taken 28 days after the second AZD1222 dose. The clonotype was recovered from an adult who received the AZD1222 COVID-19 vaccine. V is TRBV5-8 and J is TRBJ1-6; no definite D call. The CDR3 region has the DNA TGTGCCAGCAGCTTTATAGGTACACCCCTCCACTTT. Its translation is CASSFIGTPLHF.